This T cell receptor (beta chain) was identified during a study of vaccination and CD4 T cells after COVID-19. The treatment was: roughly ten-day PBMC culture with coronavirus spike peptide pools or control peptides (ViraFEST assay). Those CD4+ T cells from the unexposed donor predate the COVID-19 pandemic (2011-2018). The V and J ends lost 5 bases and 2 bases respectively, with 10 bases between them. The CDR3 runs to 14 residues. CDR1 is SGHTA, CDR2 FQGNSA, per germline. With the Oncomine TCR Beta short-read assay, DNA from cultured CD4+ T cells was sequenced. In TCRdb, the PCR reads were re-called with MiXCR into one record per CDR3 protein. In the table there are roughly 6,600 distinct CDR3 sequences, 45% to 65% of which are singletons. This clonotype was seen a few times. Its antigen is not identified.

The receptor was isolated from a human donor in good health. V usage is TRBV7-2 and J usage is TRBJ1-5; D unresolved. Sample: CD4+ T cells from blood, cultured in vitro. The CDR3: CASSQVGGNQPQHF. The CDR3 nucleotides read TGTGCCAGCAGCCAGGTTGGTGGCAATCAGCCCCAGCATTTT.